A few counts support the clone carrying this T cell receptor (beta chain). Its antigen is still unknown. This specimen comes from a study of cytomegalovirus exposure and HLA in healthy donors. Study results and limitations: Earlier analysis yielded a pattern in which most TCR beta V segments were productive about 90% or about 30% of the time. Reported findings show TCR beta sequences accurately forecast HLA-A and HLA-B alleles in most subjects. Owing to their indistinguishability, certain V segments, notably TRBV6-2 and TRBV6-3, were excluded.

Germline V gives CDR1 KGHSH, CDR2 LQKENI. The CDR3 is made up of 14 amino acids. V dropped 6 bases and J dropped 4 bases, with 15 bases sitting between them. In the PCR, 60 Vbeta and 13 Jbeta primers were used. Profiled with immunoSEQ multiplex PCR; TCRdb holds only in-frame clones, not every one. The sample shows about 41,000 clones, about 85% of them seen only once. Input material: PBMCs. The chain carries TRBV18 and TRBJ1-1, with D maybe TRBD1 (5 bases). The clonotype comes from a man in his fifties or sixties in good health and CMV-seronegative. Here the CDR3 reads CASSPTTVGTEAFF. The DNA for the CDR3 is TGTGCCAGCTCGCCTACGACAGTCGGCACTGAAGCTTTCTTT.